The 21 T cell receptor beta chains given below trace back to one sample, sequenced in a study of control samples from healthy donors and cancer patients. This table comes from immunoSEQ multiplex PCR, and its TCRdb copy is limited to in-frame clones, with some not included. The sample holds about 96,000 clones; 93% are singletons and the top ten take approximately 8%. The sequenced sample consisted of blood. These receptors originate from a man between 18 and 35 years old in good health.

The chain couples TRBV9 to TRBJ1-2; D not certain. V was pared by 3 bases and J by 6 bases, with 21 bases between. The CDR3 is 16 amino acids. Germline CDR1 and CDR2: SGDLS and YYNGEE. Written as DNA, the CDR3 is TGTGCCAGCAGCGAATTGTTGCGGGGAGGTTTCGATGGCTACACCTTC. Protein: CASSELLRGGFDGYTF.

The rearrangement joins TRBV27 to TRBJ1-5, with TRBD1 identical over 7 bases. Germline values: CDR1 MNHEY, CDR2 SMNVEV (reference sequence). The CDR3 covers 13 residues. V lost 9 bases and J lost 4; bases outside the gene matches: 6. The CDR3 sequence is CASQGQPNQPQHF. CDR3 DNA: TGTGCCAGTCAGGGACAGCCAAATCAGCCCCAGCATTTT.

Points on this clone: Other nucleotide sequences from this sample produce the same CDR3. The V call is TRBV13, the J call TRBJ2-7, with D hard to call. The ends were cut back, 2 bases at V and 2 bases at J, with 4 bases in the middle. Germline-derived CDR1 and CDR2 are PRHDT and FYEKMQ (reference sequence). The CDR3 runs to 12 residues. The CDR3 protein is CASSLRPYEQYF. In DNA, the CDR3 is TGTGCCAGCAGCTTACGGCCCTACGAGCAGTACTTC. The variable domain in full, completed from reference TRBV13 and TRBJ2-7, reads AAGVIQSPRHLIKEKRETATLKCYPIPRHDTVYWYQQGPGQDPQFLISFYEKMQSDKGSIPDRFSAQQFSDYHSELNMSSLELGDSALYFCASSLRPYEQYFGPGTRLTVT.

The genes are TRBV4-2 and TRBJ2-7, with TRBD1 as a possible D gene (6 bases). CDR1 LGHNA and CDR2 YNFKEQ come from the germline V gene. CDR3 length: 14 amino acids. V was pared by 4 bases and J by 0 bases, with 10 bases between. CDR3 residues: CASSPDRNSYEQYF. The CDR3 nucleotides are TGTGCCAGCAGCCCGGACAGAAACTCCTACGAGCAGTACTTC.

This chain links TRBV5-5 with TRBJ1-2; 7 bases are shared with TRBD1. Per the germline V gene, CDR1 is SGHKS and CDR2 is YYEKEE (reference sequence). CDR3 length equals 13 residues. Unmatched junction bases numbered 8, after V lost 6 bases and J lost 6 bases. The CDR3: CASTTAGGDGYTF. The CDR3 DNA follows: TGTGCCAGCACCACGGCAGGGGGAGATGGCTACACCTTC.

This chain joins TRBV5-1 and TRBJ2-3; TRBD1 matches at 9 bases. Looked up from germline, CDR1 is SGHRS and CDR2 is YFSETQ. This CDR3 contains 16 residues. Trimming took 5 bases from V and 0 from J; bases not matched to a gene: 7. This CDR3 reads CASRMGQGFSTDTQYF. DNA of the CDR3: TGCGCCAGCAGGATGGGACAGGGTTTTAGCACAGATACGCAGTATTTT.

The CDR3 protein is CASSEAPRDSPNTEAFF. CDR3 in DNA: TGTGCCAGCAGTGAAGCGCCCCGGGACAGCCCCAACACTGAAGCTTTCTTT. V and J are TRBV2 and TRBJ1-1; TRBD1 agrees at 7 bases. CDR3 length: 17 amino acids. Trimming cost V 0 bases and J 2 bases; bases outside gene matches: 9. The germline CDR1 and CDR2 sequences are SNHLY and FYNNEI.

The CDR3 spells CASSHGGGLDNTGELFF. The CDR3 DNA reads as TGTGCCAGCAGCCACGGGGGAGGACTAGATAATACCGGGGAGCTGTTTTTT. This chain uses TRBV11-2 with TRBJ2-2; 7 bases agree with TRBD2. CDR1 and CDR2 (germline): SGHAT, FQNNGV. V was clipped by 5 bases and J by 5 bases; unmatched bases: 14. This CDR3 contains 17 residues.

The genes are TRBV7-2 and TRBJ1-1; unclear D gene. The germline V and J ends were trimmed by 3 bases and 5 bases, with 10 bases remaining between them. Germline CDR1 reads SGHTA; CDR2 reads FQGNSA. The CDR3 runs to 13 residues. The CDR3 DNA reads TGTGCCAGCAGCTTTGGATGGTCTACTGAAGCTTTCTTT. Its translation: CASSFGWSTEAFF.

V gene TRBV4-2 combines with J gene TRBJ2-7; 9 nucleotides align to TRBD2. Germline V gene lookup returns CDR1 LGHNA and CDR2 YNFKEQ. V shed 0 bases and J 3 bases; nucleotides not matched to a gene: 6. CDR3 size: 16 residues. The CDR3 DNA reads TGTGCCAGCAGCCAAGATCTGCGGGAGGGCCACTACGAGCAGTACTTC. This encodes CASSQDLREGHYEQYF.

V and J are TRBV7-9 and TRBJ1-1; tentative D call: TRBD1 (6 bases). The CDR3 spans 15 residues. V was shortened by 7 bases and J by 4 bases, with 19 bases between the two germline ends. The germline V gene has CDR1 SEHNR and CDR2 FQNEAQ (reference sequence). CDR3: CASTPPGALATEAFF. The DNA of the CDR3 is TGTGCCAGCACCCCCCCGGGGGCCCTGGCCACTGAAGCTTTCTTT.

This chain's CDR3 is CASSRGQGATDTQYF. The CDR3 region has the DNA TGCGCCAGCAGCCGCGGACAGGGGGCAACAGATACGCAGTATTTT. The genes are TRBV4-1 and TRBJ2-3, with TRBD1 matching over 11 bases. The CDR3 has 15 residues. Losses at the gene ends were 4 bases for V and 3 bases for J; bases not matched to a gene: 3. Germline-derived CDR1 and CDR2 are MGHRA and YSYEKL.

This clone was detected only once. V gene TRBV3-1 (or the pseudogene TRBV3-2) combines with J gene TRBJ2-1; 13 nucleotides agree with TRBD2. The V and J ends lost 0 bases and 5 bases, in that order; junction bases with no gene match: 19. CDR3 size: 22 residues. CDR1 and CDR2 (germline): LGHDT, YNNKEL (reference sequence). CDR3 amino acids: CASSQDLVGVWTSGRQDNEQFF. The CDR3, as DNA: TGTGCCAGCAGCCAAGACCTCGTCGGGGTCTGGACTAGCGGGAGACAGGACAATGAGCAGTTCTTC.

This clone was recorded once. V and J are TRBV18 and TRBJ1-2; D not certain. The CDR3 consists of 16 residues. In germline, CDR1 is KGHSH, CDR2 LQKENI. V was cut by 0 bases and J by 1 base, with 12 bases left in between. CDR3: CASSPPVGQDNYGYTF. CDR3 bases: TGTGCCAGCTCACCACCGGTAGGGCAGGATAACTATGGCTACACCTTC.

This chain connects TRBV10-3 to TRBJ1-4; no reliable D call. CDR3 length equals 13 residues. The germline V gene encodes CDR1 ENHRY and CDR2 SYGVKD. The V end was cut by 4 bases, the J end by 4 bases, with 7 bases between. The CDR3 DNA follows: TGTGCCATCAGTGGAACGGTTAATGAAAAACTGTTTTTT. This sequence encodes CAISGTVNEKLFF.

V is TRBV15 and J is TRBJ1-1, with 9 bases matching TRBD1. The germline gives CDR1 LNHNV, CDR2 YYDKDF (reference sequence). The CDR3 contains 16 residues. V shed 0 bases, J shed 6 bases, and the junction held 8 bases outside the gene matches. CDR3 sequence reads: CATSRDRDRVEAEAFF. In nucleotides, the CDR3 is TGTGCCACCAGCAGAGATCGGGACAGGGTGGAAGCTGAAGCTTTCTTT.

This chain connects TRBV29-1 to TRBJ1-1; TRBD1 matches at 10 bases. Unmatched junction bases numbered 19, after V lost 7 bases and J lost 5 bases. Germline-derived CDR1 and CDR2 are SQVTM and ANQGSEA. The CDR3 extends over 17 amino acids. This CDR3 is CSAHSADRGTLPTEAFF. DNA of the CDR3: TGCAGCGCTCACTCCGCGGACAGGGGGACCCTGCCGACTGAAGCTTTCTTT. The full variable domain, in which reference TRBV29-1 and TRBJ1-1 provide the parts outside the CDR3, is SAVISQKPSRDICQRGTSLTIQCQVDSQVTMMFWYRQQPGQSLTLIATANQGSEATYESGFVIDKFPISRPNLTFSTLTVSNMSPEDSSIYLCSAHSADRGTLPTEAFFGQGTRLTVV.

This rearrangement joins TRBV9 to TRBJ1-4; the match to TRBD1 covers 7 bases. The CDR3 spans 16 residues. The ends lost 3 bases at V and 0 bases at J; junction bases unmatched: 5. Germline CDR1 SGDLS, CDR2 YYNGEE. The CDR3 loop is CASSARQGSTNEKLFF. CDR3 in DNA: TGTGCCAGCAGCGCCCGACAGGGTTCAACTAATGAAAAACTGTTTTTT.

This chain uses TRBV20-1 with TRBJ1-1; D gene ambiguous. The CDR3 sequence is 13 residues long. The V gene's germline CDR1 is DFQATT and CDR2 SNEGSKA (reference sequence). V was trimmed by 3 bases and J by 0 bases, leaving 8 bases between them. Here the CDR3 DNA reads TGCAGTGCTAGTGTGTTTATGAACACTGAAGCTTTCTTT. Its protein is CSASVFMNTEAFF.

The CDR3 sequence: CASSEEGTESEAFF. The CDR3, as DNA: TGTGCCAGCAGTGAAGAGGGGACAGAATCAGAAGCTTTCTTT. The genes are TRBV2 and TRBJ1-1; 7 bases map to TRBD1. Germline CDR1 SNHLY, CDR2 FYNNEI. J was trimmed by 8 bases and V by 1 base; bases with no gene match: 7. CDR3 length equals 14 residues.

The chain recombines TRBV7-2 with TRBJ1-1; D might be TRBD1 (5 bases). Trimming pared 1 base from V and 4 bases from J, leaving 19 bases between. The CDR3 is 17 residues long. Germline assignment: CDR1 SGHTA and CDR2 FQGNSA. The CDR3 sequence: CASSLVMGLVRGTEAFF. The CDR3 coding sequence is TGTGCCAGCAGCTTAGTGATGGGGCTGGTTCGCGGCACTGAAGCTTTCTTT.